The 14 T cell receptor beta chains given below trace back to one sample, sequenced in a study of cytomegalovirus exposure and HLA in healthy donors. The PCR had 60 Vbeta and 13 Jbeta primers. Assay used: immunoSEQ multiplex PCR; TCRdb lists only in-frame clones, some missing. The repertoire holds about 160,000 clones, 80% seen once, with 9.7% in the top ten. The sequenced sample consisted of PBMCs. These receptors came from a man between 18 and 29 years old in good health and CMV-seropositive.

V usage is TRBV5-4 and J usage is TRBJ2-6; D gene uncertain. V lost 0 bases and J lost 9, with 10 bases in between. Germline CDR1 SGHNT, CDR2 YYREEE (reference sequence). The CDR3 sequence is 14 residues long. The CDR3 region is CASSLGAGGNVLTF. The CDR3 region has the DNA TGTGCCAGCAGCTTGGGTGCAGGTGGCAACGTCCTGACTTTC.

This clone was detected once. This CDR3 is missing its conserved last phenylalanine or tryptophan, likely due to a read error. The sample has other DNA sequences that encode this CDR3 too. This chain uses TRBV9 with TRBJ1-6; tentative D call: TRBD1 (5 bases). Germline CDR1 reads SGDLS; CDR2 reads YYNGEE. The V and J ends lost 2 bases and 0 bases respectively, with 12 bases between them. CDR3 length: 17 residues. The CDR3 sequence: CASSVPQGNSYNSPLHL. The DNA for the CDR3 is TGTGCCAGCAGCGTCCCTCAGGGAAACTCCTATAATTCACCCCTCCACCTT.

In this sample, this clone turned up once. The genes are TRBV5-1 and TRBJ2-2, with TRBD2 as a possible D gene (7 bases). The germline CDR1 and CDR2 sequences are SGHRS and YFSETQ. Trimming took off 4 bases at V and 7 bases at J, with 20 bases between the two ends. The CDR3 extends over 16 amino acids. This CDR3 reads CASSPNPGGAIGELFF. The CDR3 DNA follows: TGCGCCAGCAGCCCAAACCCTGGGGGGGCCATCGGGGAGCTGTTTTTT.

As to this clone: This likely comes from a read error, as the CDR3 has no conserved phenylalanine or tryptophan at its end. This chain uses TRBV10-2 with TRBJ1-6; maybe TRBD1 (6 bases). CDR1 is WSHSY and CDR2 is SAAADI in the germline V gene. CDR3 length: 16 residues. V was pared by 3 bases and J by 7 bases, with 16 bases between. The CDR3 DNA is TGCGCCAGCAGTGAATTTAGGGACACCATAAATTCACCCCTCCACCTT. Protein product: CASSEFRDTINSPLHL.

This chain joins TRBV6-5 and TRBJ1-5; TRBD1 is a possible D gene (5 bases). V was shortened by 2 bases and J by 7 bases, with 15 bases between the two germline ends. CDR1 is MNHEY, CDR2 SVGAGI, per germline. The CDR3 runs 15 residues. The CDR3 nucleotides read TGTGCCAGCAGTTACACCGCGGGGACCAAGCAGCCCCAGCATTTT. Its translation: CASSYTAGTKQPQHF.

This clone was detected only once. The J gene is TRBJ2-1, the V gene TRBV7-9, with TRBD2 matching 13 bases. The germline V gene has CDR1 SEHNR and CDR2 FQNEAQ (reference sequence). The trim removed 4 bases at V and 9 bases at J, leaving 6 bases unmatched. This CDR3 spans 15 amino acids. The CDR3 here is CASSSGLAGVAEQFF. CDR3 bases: TGTGCCAGCAGCTCAGGACTAGCGGGAGTTGCTGAGCAGTTCTTC.

This clone was counted a few times. The chain has TRBV19 and TRBJ2-1; TRBD1 might be the D (6 bases). Germline V gene data show CDR1 as LNHDA and CDR2 as SQIVND (reference sequence). The CDR3 is 15 amino acids. Trimming left V 8 bases short and J 7 bases short, with 21 bases between. CDR3 bases: TGTGCCAGTTCACCACAGGGTTTGGAGGATAATGAGCAGTTCTTC. This sequence encodes CASSPQGLEDNEQFF.

About this clone: Sequence at one end of the junction differs from germline and may be a read error. This chain connects TRBV18 to TRBJ2-1, with a tentative D call TRBD1 (5 bases). CDR3 size: 16 residues. Germline assignment: CDR1 KGHSH and CDR2 LQKENI. The CDR3 DNA sequence: TGTGCCAGCACACCGCTAGAGACAGTTGGCTACAATGAGCAGTTCTTC. This sequence encodes CASTPLETVGYNEQFF.

This clone was observed once. The gene calls are TRBV15 and TRBJ2-1, with D perhaps matching TRBD1 (5 bases). Trimming took off 2 bases at V and 7 bases at J, with 9 bases between the two ends. The length of the CDR3 is 13 residues. The germline V gene has CDR1 LNHNV and CDR2 YYDKDF (reference sequence). CDR3 DNA sequence: TGTGCCACCAGCAGAACTCAGGGTAATGAGCAGTTCTTC. This sequence encodes CATSRTQGNEQFF.

The CDR3 loop is CASSGEYTEAFF. The CDR3 nucleotides read TGTGCCAGCAGTGGGGAGTACACTGAAGCTTTCTTT. The V and J genes are TRBV6-5 and TRBJ1-1, with unresolved D. The length of the CDR3 is 12 residues. V lost 5 bases and J lost 3, with 7 bases in between. From germline, CDR1 is MNHEY and CDR2 SVGAGI.

This clone was picked up a small number of times. The genes are TRBV11-3 and TRBJ1-1; D might be TRBD1 (6 bases). Germline-derived CDR1 and CDR2 are SGHNT and YENEEA. Deletions cut 4 bases from V and 3 bases from J, with 9 bases between. The CDR3 loop spans 13 amino acids. The CDR3 nucleotides are TGTGCCAGCAGCTCAGGGGCCCACACTGAAGCTTTCTTT. It translates to CASSSGAHTEAFF.

This clone came up a few times. This chain joins TRBV29-1 and TRBJ2-7; 9 bases map to TRBD1. The CDR3 is 14 amino acids. Trimming removed 8 bases from V and 5 bases from J; junction bases left unmatched: 13. CDR1 SQVTM and CDR2 ANQGSEA come from the germline V gene. CDR3 DNA sequence: TGCAGCACCCGGGGAGGGACAGGGACCAACGAGCAGTACTTC. It yields the protein CSTRGGTGTNEQYF.

This clone was seen a few times. V and J are TRBV27 and TRBJ2-1; D uncertain. Germline V gene lookup returns CDR1 MNHEY and CDR2 SMNVEV (reference sequence). Trimming took off 5 bases at V and 10 bases at J, with 9 bases between the two ends. The CDR3 length is 11 residues. The CDR3 protein is CASSLRSEQFF. CDR3 DNA: TGTGCCAGCAGTCTGCGCTCCGAGCAGTTCTTC.

The gene calls are TRBV2 and TRBJ2-1; D call uncertain. Per germline, CDR1 SNHLY and CDR2 FYNNEI. V lost 4 bases and J lost 0, with 7 bases in between. This CDR3 is 14 amino acids long. The CDR3 region has the DNA TGTGCCAGCAGTGTGCGAGCCTCCTACAATGAGCAGTTCTTC. Translated, it gives CASSVRASYNEQFF.